This T cell receptor (beta chain) originates from a study of monozygotic twins with inflammatory bowel disease. After re-calling the 5' RACE reads, TCRdb lists one entry per CDR3 protein, DNA absent. The table lists about 380,000 distinct CDR3 sequences. This CDR3 has 12 amino acids. The germline CDR1 and CDR2 sequences are SGHRS and YFSETQ. Specimen: blood. This receptor was identified in a human donor with ulcerative colitis or Crohn's disease, or a healthy co-twin of an affected twin (not recorded which). The rearrangement links TRBV5-1 to TRBJ2-1. CDR3 loop: CASSFQDNEQFF.